The clone carrying this T cell receptor (beta chain) was observed a single time. Using immunoSEQ multiplex PCR, the repertoire was profiled, and TCRdb retains in-frame clones only, with some absent. Among 150,000 or so clones listed, approximately 80% were seen once. This entry comes from a study of blood T cell repertoires in COVID-19. Germline CDR1 reads SGHTA; CDR2 reads FQGNSA. The CDR3 is 16 residues long. V was cut by 3 bases and J by 0 bases, with 12 bases left in between. Living in 20 to 30 US areas, the participants were between roughly 18 and 90 years of age. Sequenced input: PBMCs or T cells enriched from blood (not recorded which). The source of this sequence is a man aged 50-59 years who had recovered from COVID-19. The gene calls are TRBV7-2 and TRBJ2-1, with unresolved D. The CDR3 coding sequence is TGTGCCAGCAGCTTGCGAGGCGGAACCTCCTACAATGAGCAGTTCTTC. Its protein product is CASSLRGGTSYNEQFF. The full variable domain, in which reference TRBV7-2 and TRBJ2-1 provide the parts outside the CDR3, is GAGVSQSPSNKVTEKGKDVELRCDPISGHTALYWYRQSLGQGLEFLIYFQGNSAPDKSGLPSDRFSAERTGGSVSTLTIQRTQQEDSAVYLCASSLRGGTSYNEQFFGPGTRLTVL.